Listed below are T cell receptor beta chains from one sample, sequenced in a study of blood T cell repertoires in COVID-19. Assay used: immunoSEQ multiplex PCR; TCRdb lists only in-frame clones, some missing. This sample carries 64,000 or so clones, more than 60% of them seen once, and the ten largest clones take roughly 10%. Specimen: peripheral blood. These receptors were taken from a human donor in a cohort sampled during active COVID-19. The CDR3 runs from the conserved cysteine through the conserved F or W. A D gene is named only where the DNA matches it firmly. Clone size is shown for a subset of rows, as once, few, many or a class of expanded clone.

V	D	size	J	DNA	CDR3
TRBV7-2	-	-	TRBJ1-1	TGTGCCAGCAGCTTAAAAGCGGCTGAAGCTTTCTTT	CASSLKAAEAFF
TRBV27	TRBD2	-	TRBJ2-2	TGTGCCAGCCGAGCGGTCCCTAGCGGGCGGGCGAACACCGGGGAGCTGTTTTTT	CASRAVPSGRANTGELFF
TRBV6-1	TRBD1	-	TRBJ2-7	TGTGCCAGCAGTGACACCAGGACAGGGTCGGGCGAGCAGTACTTC	CASSDTRTGSGEQYF
TRBV11-2	-	-	TRBJ1-2	TGTGCCAGCAGCCGCCGGCAGGGACATCATCCCGACTACACCTTC	CASSRRQGHHPDYTF
TRBV6-6	TRBD2	-	TRBJ2-1	TGTGCCAGCAGTCCCGAATCGGGGAGGGCCTCCCAACAGCAGTTCTTC	CASSPESGRASQQQFF
TRBV6-5	-	-	TRBJ1-1	TGTGCCAGCAGTTACTCCCAGGAACTTGAAGCTTTCTTT	CASSYSQELEAFF
TRBV3-1/TRBV3-2	TRBD2	-	TRBJ2-2	TGTGCCAGCAGCCTAGGGACTAGCGGGAGCATCACCGGGGAGCTGTTTTTT	CASSLGTSGSITGELFF
TRBV18	-	-	TRBJ1-1	TGTGCCAGCTCAGGGAGGGGTGGCACTGAAGCTTTCTTT	CASSGRGGTEAFF
TRBV7-9	-	once	TRBJ2-2	TGTGCCAGCAGCTTAGTCCGAGGGAACACCGGGGAGCTGTTTTTT	CASSLVRGNTGELFF
TRBV11-3	-	-	TRBJ2-1	TGTGCCAGCAGCTTAGATTCTCTACGCAATGAGCAGTTCTTC	CASSLDSLRNEQFF
TRBV29-1	TRBD1	-	TRBJ1-2	TGCAGCGTTGAGTCGACAGGGGGCGGGAATGGCTACACCTTC	CSVESTGGGNGYTF
TRBV6-2/TRBV6-3	TRBD1	-	TRBJ2-7	TGTGCCAGCAGTTTGACAGGGTTTATCTACGAGCAGTACTTC	CASSLTGFIYEQYF
TRBV5-6	-	many	TRBJ2-7	TGTGCCAGCAGCTTGGACACCTCCTACGAGCAGTACTTC	CASSLDTSYEQYF
TRBV29-1	TRBD2	-	TRBJ2-1	TGCAGCGGGACTAGCGGGAGTGATGAGCAGTTCTTC	CSGTSGSDEQFF
TRBV6-5	-	-	TRBJ1-1	TGTGCCAGCGGAAGAGGGCCAAAAGCTTTCTTT	CASGRGPKAFF
TRBV11-1	-	-	TRBJ2-2	TGTGCCAGCAGCTTAATTACGAACACCGGGGAGCTGTTTTTT	CASSLITNTGELFF
TRBV15	TRBD1	-	TRBJ2-1	TGTGCCACCAGCAGAGGTAATAGCCCTGCAGGGGGCAATGAGCAGTTCTTC	CATSRGNSPAGGNEQFF
TRBV29-1	TRBD2	-	TRBJ2-5	TGCAGCGTTGTCCCGGGGGGGAAAGAGACCCAGTACTTC	CSVVPGGKETQYF
TRBV19	-	few	TRBJ1-6	TGTGCCAGTAGTATACCCGCGGGGGGGGCCGGCTCACCCCTCCACTTT	CASSIPAGGAGSPLHF
TRBV6-5	TRBD2	-	TRBJ2-7	TGTGCCAGCAGAAATAGCGGGAGTAGGTACGAGCAGTACTTC	CASRNSGSRYEQYF
TRBV4-2	TRBD2	-	TRBJ2-7	TGTGCCAGCAGCGCGGGAGGGCCTAACGAGCAGTACTTC	CASSAGGPNEQYF
TRBV5-6	-	-	TRBJ2-1	TGTGCCAGCAGCTGGAGCTCCTACAATGAGCAGTTCTTC	CASSWSSYNEQFF
TRBV11-3	-	-	TRBJ2-3	TGTGCCAGCAGCTCCGGAGGGGCGGCAGATACGCAGTATTTT	CASSSGGAADTQYF
TRBV5-6	TRBD1	-	TRBJ2-7	TGTGCCAGCAGCTCCTGGACAGGGGGCACGGGCGAGCAGTACTTC	CASSSWTGGTGEQYF
TRBV11-2	-	-	TRBJ1-2	TGTGCCAGCAGCTCTCCGGACATCTATGGCTACACCTTC	CASSSPDIYGYTF
TRBV7-9	-	-	TRBJ2-7	TGTGCCAGCAGCCGCGACAGGATGTCCTACGAGCAGTACTTC	CASSRDRMSYEQYF
TRBV6-4	TRBD2	-	TRBJ2-7	TGTGCCAGCAGTAGCGGGAGAGAATCTGGCGAGCAGTACTTC	CASSSGRESGEQYF
TRBV7-9	TRBD2	-	TRBJ2-1	TGTGCCAGCAGCCTAGACGTAGCGGGCTACTACAATGAGCAGTTCTTC	CASSLDVAGYYNEQFF
TRBV7-9	TRBD2	-	TRBJ2-1	TGTGCCACCGGGACTAGGGGCCGCAATGAGCAGTTCTTC	CATGTRGRNEQFF
TRBV11-2	-	-	TRBJ2-7	TGTGCCAGCAGGGAGGAGTCCTACGAGCAGTACTTC	CASREESYEQYF
TRBV11-2	-	-	TRBJ2-3	-	CASSPGVKSTLGDTQYF
TRBV2	TRBD1	-	TRBJ1-2	TGTGCCAGCACCTCGGAAAAGGGACAGAACTATGGCTACACCTTC	CASTSEKGQNYGYTF
TRBV18	-	few	TRBJ1-5	TGTGCCAGCTCAAGTGGTTTAGATCAGCCCCAGCATTTT	CASSSGLDQPQHF
TRBV28	-	once	TRBJ1-1	TGTGCCAGCAGTCACGCGGGGCCAAACACTGAAGCTTTCTTT	CASSHAGPNTEAFF
TRBV5-6	TRBD2	-	TRBJ2-1	TGTGCCAGCAGCGCGGGAGGTCGAATTAATGAGCAGTTCTTC	CASSAGGRINEQFF
TRBV18	TRBD1	-	TRBJ2-5	TGTGCCAGCTCACCGACAGGGGACCCAGAGACCCAGTACTTC	CASSPTGDPETQYF
TRBV6-2/TRBV6-3	-	-	TRBJ2-3	TGTGCCAGCAGTTACGGCAGGGCCACAGATACGCAGTATTTT	CASSYGRATDTQYF
TRBV9	TRBD2	-	TRBJ2-5	TGTGCCAGCACCCGGGGCGGGAGTGGAGAGACCCAGTACTTC	CASTRGGSGETQYF
TRBV18	TRBD1	few	TRBJ1-4	TGTGCCAGCTTTACCGGGACAGAAAATGAAAAACTGTTTTTT	CASFTGTENEKLFF
TRBV7-2	TRBD1	once	TRBJ2-5	TGTGCCAGCAGCGCCGGGTCGGCAGGGGGAGAGACCCAGTACTTC	CASSAGSAGGETQYF
TRBV6-6	-	-	TRBJ2-7	TGTGCCACCAAGGACTATAATAGCGACGAGCAGTACTTC	CATKDYNSDEQYF
TRBV27	-	once	TRBJ1-5	TGTGCCAGCAGTCGTATAACAGGGTTCAGCAATCAGCCCCAGCATTTT	CASSRITGFSNQPQHF